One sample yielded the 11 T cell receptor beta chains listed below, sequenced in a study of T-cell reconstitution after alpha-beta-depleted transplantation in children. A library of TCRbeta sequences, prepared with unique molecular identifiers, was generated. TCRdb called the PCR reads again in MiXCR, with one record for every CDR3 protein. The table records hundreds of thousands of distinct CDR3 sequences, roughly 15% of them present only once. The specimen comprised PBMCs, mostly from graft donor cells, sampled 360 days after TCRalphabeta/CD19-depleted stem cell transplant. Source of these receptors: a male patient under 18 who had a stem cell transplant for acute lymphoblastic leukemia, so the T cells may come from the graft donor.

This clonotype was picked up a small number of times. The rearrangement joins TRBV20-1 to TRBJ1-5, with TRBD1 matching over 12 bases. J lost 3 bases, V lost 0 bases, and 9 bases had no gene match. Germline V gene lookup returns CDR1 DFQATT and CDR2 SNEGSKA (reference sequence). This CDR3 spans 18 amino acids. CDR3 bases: TGCAGTGCTAGAGACCCCGGGACAGGGGGCTTCTACAATCAGCCCCAGCATTTT. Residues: CSARDPGTGGFYNQPQHF.

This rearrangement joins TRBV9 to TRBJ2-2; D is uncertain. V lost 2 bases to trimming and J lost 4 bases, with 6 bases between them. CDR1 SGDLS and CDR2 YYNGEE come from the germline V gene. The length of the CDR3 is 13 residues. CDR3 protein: CASSVSPTGELFF. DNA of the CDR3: TGTGCCAGCAGCGTCTCCCCCACCGGGGAGCTGTTTTTT.

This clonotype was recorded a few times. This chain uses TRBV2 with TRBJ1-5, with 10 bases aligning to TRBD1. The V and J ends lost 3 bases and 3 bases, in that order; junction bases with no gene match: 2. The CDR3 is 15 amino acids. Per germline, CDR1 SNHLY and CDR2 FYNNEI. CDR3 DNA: TGTGCCAGCAGTGAGGACAGGGGGTCCAATCAGCCCCAGCATTTT. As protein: CASSEDRGSNQPQHF.

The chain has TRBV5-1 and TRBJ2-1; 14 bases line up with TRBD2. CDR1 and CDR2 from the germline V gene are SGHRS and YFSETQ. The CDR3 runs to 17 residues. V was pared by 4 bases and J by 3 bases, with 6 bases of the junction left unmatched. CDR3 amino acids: CASSVGTSGRFYNEQFF. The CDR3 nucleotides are TGCGCCAGCAGCGTCGGGACTAGCGGGAGATTCTACAATGAGCAGTTCTTC.

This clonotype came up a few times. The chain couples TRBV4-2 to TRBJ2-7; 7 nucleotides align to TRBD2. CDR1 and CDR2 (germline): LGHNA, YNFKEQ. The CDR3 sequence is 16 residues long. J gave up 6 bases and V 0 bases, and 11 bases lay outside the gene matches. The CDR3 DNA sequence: TGTGCCAGCAGCCAAGAGTTGTGGGAGGGCCTGTCCGAGCAGTACTTC. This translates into CASSQELWEGLSEQYF.

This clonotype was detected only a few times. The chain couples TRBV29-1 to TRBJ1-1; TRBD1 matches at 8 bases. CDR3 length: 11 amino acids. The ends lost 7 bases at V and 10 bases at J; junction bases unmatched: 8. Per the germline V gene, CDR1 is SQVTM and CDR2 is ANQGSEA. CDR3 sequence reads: CSAGQGGGAFF. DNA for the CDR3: TGCAGCGCCGGACAGGGTGGGGGAGCTTTCTTT. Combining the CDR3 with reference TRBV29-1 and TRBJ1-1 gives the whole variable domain SAVISQKPSRDICQRGTSLTIQCQVDSQVTMMFWYRQQPGQSLTLIATANQGSEATYESGFVIDKFPISRPNLTFSTLTVSNMSPEDSSIYLCSAGQGGGAFFGQGTRLTVV.

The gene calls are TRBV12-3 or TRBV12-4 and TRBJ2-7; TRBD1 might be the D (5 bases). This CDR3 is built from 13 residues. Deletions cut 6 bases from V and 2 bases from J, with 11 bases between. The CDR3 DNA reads TGTGCCAGCAGGCCAGGGAATCCCTACGAGCAGTACTTC. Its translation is CASRPGNPYEQYF.

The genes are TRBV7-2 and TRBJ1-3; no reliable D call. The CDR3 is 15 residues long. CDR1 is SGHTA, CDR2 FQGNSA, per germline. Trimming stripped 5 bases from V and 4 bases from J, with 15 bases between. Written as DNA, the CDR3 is TGTGCCAGCAGCGCCCCGGAGAGGCTCGGAAACACCATATATTTT. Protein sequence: CASSAPERLGNTIYF.

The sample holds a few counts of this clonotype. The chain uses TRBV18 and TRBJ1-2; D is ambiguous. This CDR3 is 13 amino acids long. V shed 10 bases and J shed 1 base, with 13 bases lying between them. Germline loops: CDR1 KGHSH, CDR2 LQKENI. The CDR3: CATADDRNYGYTF. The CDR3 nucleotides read TGTGCCACCGCGGACGATCGTAACTATGGCTACACCTTC.

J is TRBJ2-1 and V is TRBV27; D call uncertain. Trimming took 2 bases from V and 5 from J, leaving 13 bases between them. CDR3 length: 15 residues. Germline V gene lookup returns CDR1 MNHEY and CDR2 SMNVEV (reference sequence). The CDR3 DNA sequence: TGTGCCAGCAGTTTACGTGTGGTTCTGAACAATGAGCAGTTCTTC. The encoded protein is CASSLRVVLNNEQFF.

CDR3 nucleotide sequence: TGCAGCGCCAACCGGGACTACGATCTCAATGAGCAGTTCTTC. Encoded protein: CSANRDYDLNEQFF. V and J are TRBV29-1 and TRBJ2-1; TRBD2 aligns across 7 bases. This CDR3 is built from 14 residues. Germline V gene lookup returns CDR1 SQVTM and CDR2 ANQGSEA. Losses at the gene ends were 7 bases for V and 6 bases for J; bases not matched to a gene: 12.